The text below deals with one T cell receptor beta chain. Graft-derived tissue was subjected to processing to liberate intraepithelial and lamina propria lymphocytes. This CDR3 is 16 amino acids long. Germline CDR1 and CDR2: SGDLS and YYNGEE. The V end lost 0 bases, the J end lost 0 bases, and 10 bases lay between the germline ends. This record belongs to a study of graft-versus-host responses after intestinal transplantation. Assay: immunoSEQ multiplex PCR; the TCRdb copy retains only in-frame clones and omits some. This sample carries fewer than 25,000 clones, roughly four fifths of them seen once, and the ten largest clones take about 3%.

This TCR derives from a human patient who received an intestinal transplant, so some T cells may come from the graft donor. Specimen: ileum tissue, collected 12 days after intestinal transplant. This chain joins TRBV9 and TRBJ2-1; D possibly corresponds to TRBD1 (5 bases). In DNA form, the CDR3 reads TGTGCCAGCAGCGTAGGGGGCGAGAGCTCCTACAATGAGCAGTTCTTC. Translation gives CASSVGGESSYNEQFF.